This T cell receptor (beta chain) was identified during a study of quantifying T cell responses using KT2 cells. Looking at the study overall: cDNA was made from DNase-treated RNA using alpha and beta constant primers.

A few counts support this clonotype. An oligo carrying a UMI was ligated to the cDNA 3' end. The first PCR ran three to four cycles with an equimolar RC1.1 and RC1.2 beta primer mix. TCRdb itself ran the UMI-ligation and nested PCR reads through MiXCR, one entry per CDR3 protein. The sample includes 52,000 or so distinct CDR3 sequences, roughly an eighth of them seen just once. The CDR3 contains 17 residues. Germline-derived CDR1 and CDR2 are MNHEY and SVGEGT. The V segment lost 2 bases and the J segment 2 bases; nucleotides outside the gene matches: 6. The V and J genes are TRBV6-2 or TRBV6-3 and TRBJ2-3; 11 positions agree with TRBD2. The TCR originated in a human donor. Sequenced: PBMCs spiked with cells of the T cell clone KT2. CDR3: CASSYSLAGGTTDTQYF. CDR3 coding DNA: TGTGCCAGCAGTTACAGCCTAGCGGGAGGCACCACAGATACGCAGTATTTT.